This T cell receptor (beta chain) was recovered during a study of shared T cell receptors in the human thymus. Here immunoSEQ multiplex PCR was the method, and the copy in TCRdb shows in-frame clones only, minus some. The sample lists roughly 660,000 clones, more than 75% seen once, with 0.008% to 0.011% in the top ten. This CDR3 has 13 amino acids. Germline CDR1 MDHEN, CDR2 SYDVKM. The V segment lost 5 bases and the J segment 10 bases; nucleotides outside the gene matches: 6. The same sample was also studied in work on human thymus T cells. That publication notes: Donors were healthy Finnish babies undergoing corrective operations for congenital heart defects. Surgeons resected thymus tissue during corrective heart surgery. V and J genes seemed to be used with bias in thymic and blood repertoires. What related research reported was that thymic repertoires overlapped highly among unrelated individuals.

The V call is TRBV28, the J call TRBJ2-1; 9 nucleotides match TRBD1. The receptor was derived from a boy younger than two with a congenital heart defect. Input material: thymocytes. CDR3 in DNA: TGTGCCAGCAGTGATACAGGGGGCTGGGAGCAGTTCTTC. Translated: CASSDTGGWEQFF.